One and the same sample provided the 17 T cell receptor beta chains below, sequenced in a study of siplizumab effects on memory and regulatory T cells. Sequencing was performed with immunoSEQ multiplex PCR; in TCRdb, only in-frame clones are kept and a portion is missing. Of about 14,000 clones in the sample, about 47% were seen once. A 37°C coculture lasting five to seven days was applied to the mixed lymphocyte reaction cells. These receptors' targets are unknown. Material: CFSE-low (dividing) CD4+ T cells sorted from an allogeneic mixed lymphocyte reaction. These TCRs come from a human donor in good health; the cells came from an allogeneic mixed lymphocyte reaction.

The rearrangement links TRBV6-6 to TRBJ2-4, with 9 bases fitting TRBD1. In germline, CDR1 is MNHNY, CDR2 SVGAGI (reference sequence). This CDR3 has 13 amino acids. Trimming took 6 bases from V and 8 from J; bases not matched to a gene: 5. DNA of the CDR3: TGTGCCAGCAGCAGGGACAGGGAGGACATTCAGTACTTC. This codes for CASSRDREDIQYF.

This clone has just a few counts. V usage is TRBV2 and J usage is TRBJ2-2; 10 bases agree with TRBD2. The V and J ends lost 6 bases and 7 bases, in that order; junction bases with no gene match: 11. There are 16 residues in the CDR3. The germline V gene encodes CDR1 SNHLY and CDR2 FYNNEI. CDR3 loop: CASSYRAGGRSGELFF. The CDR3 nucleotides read TGTGCCAGCAGCTATCGAGCGGGAGGGCGTAGCGGGGAGCTGTTTTTT.

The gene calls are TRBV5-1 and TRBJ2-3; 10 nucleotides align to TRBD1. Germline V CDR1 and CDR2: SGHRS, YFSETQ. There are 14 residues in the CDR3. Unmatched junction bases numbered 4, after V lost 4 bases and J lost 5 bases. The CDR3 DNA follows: TGCGCCAGCAGCCCCCGGACAGGGGGAGATACGCAGTATTTT. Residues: CASSPRTGGDTQYF.

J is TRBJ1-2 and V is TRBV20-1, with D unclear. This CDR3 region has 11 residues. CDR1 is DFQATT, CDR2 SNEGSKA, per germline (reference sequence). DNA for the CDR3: TGCAGCCCGCACGTGAACTATGGCTACACCTTC. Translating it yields CSPHVNYGYTF.

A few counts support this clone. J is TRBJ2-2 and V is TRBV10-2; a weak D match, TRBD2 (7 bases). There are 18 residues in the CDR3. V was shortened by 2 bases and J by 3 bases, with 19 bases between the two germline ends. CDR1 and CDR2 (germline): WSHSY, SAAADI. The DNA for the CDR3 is TGCGCCAGCAGTGAGAGGGAGAGGGGGGGGCTTTACACCGGGGAGCTGTTTTTT. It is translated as CASSERERGGLYTGELFF.

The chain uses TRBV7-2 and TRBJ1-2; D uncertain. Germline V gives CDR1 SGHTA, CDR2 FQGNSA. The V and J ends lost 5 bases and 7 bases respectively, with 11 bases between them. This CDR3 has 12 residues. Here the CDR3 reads CASSLRRGGYTF. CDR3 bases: TGTGCCAGCAGCCTCCGACGTGGTGGCTACACCTTC.

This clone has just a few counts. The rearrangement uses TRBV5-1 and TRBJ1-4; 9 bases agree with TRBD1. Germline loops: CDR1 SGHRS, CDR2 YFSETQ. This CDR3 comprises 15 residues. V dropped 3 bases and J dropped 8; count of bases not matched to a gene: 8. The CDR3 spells CASSSQQGAREKLFF. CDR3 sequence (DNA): TGCGCCAGCAGCTCCCAACAGGGGGCGCGAGAAAAACTGTTTTTT.

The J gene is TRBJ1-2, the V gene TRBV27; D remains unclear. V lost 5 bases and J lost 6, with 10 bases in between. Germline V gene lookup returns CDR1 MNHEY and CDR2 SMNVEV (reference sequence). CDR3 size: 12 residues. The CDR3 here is CASSPGSNGYTF. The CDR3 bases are TGTGCCAGCAGTCCCGGTAGTAATGGCTACACCTTC.

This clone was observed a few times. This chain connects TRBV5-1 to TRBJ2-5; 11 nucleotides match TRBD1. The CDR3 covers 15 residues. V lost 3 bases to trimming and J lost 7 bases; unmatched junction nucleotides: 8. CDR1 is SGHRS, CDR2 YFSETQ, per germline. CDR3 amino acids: CASSSGTGGLLTQYF. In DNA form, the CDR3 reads TGCGCCAGCAGCTCAGGGACAGGGGGTCTTTTGACCCAGTACTTC.

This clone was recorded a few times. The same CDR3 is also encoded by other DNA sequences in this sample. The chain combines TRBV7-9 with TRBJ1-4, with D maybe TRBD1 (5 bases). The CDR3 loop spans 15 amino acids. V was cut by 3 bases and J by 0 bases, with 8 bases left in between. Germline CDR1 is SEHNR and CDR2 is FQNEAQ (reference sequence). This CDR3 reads CASSLVGATNEKLFF. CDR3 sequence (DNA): TGTGCCAGCAGCTTGGTAGGGGCAACTAATGAAAAACTGTTTTTT.

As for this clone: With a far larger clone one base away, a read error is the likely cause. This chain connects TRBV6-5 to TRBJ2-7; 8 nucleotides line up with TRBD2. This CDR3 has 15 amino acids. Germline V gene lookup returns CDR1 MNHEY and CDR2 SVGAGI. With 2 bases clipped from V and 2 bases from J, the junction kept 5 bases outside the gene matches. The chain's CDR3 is CASSYQGLDPYEQYF. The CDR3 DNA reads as TGTGCCAGCAGTTACCAGGGACTAGACCCCTACGAGCAGTACTTC.

This chain's CDR3 is CASSLSFETLLGGELFF. The CDR3 region has the DNA TGTGCCAGCAGCTTATCTTTCGAGACACTATTAGGCGGGGAGCTGTTTTTT. V is TRBV11-1 and J is TRBJ2-2; unclear D gene. In germline, CDR1 is SGHAT, CDR2 FQDESV (reference sequence). CDR3 length: 17 amino acids. V gave up 2 bases and J gave up 7 bases, with 20 bases separating them.

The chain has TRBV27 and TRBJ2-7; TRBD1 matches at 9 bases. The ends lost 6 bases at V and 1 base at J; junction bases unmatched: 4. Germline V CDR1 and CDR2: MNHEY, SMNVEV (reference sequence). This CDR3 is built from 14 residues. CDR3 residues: CASRRQGVSYEQYF. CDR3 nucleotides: TGTGCCAGCAGAAGACAGGGGGTATCCTACGAGCAGTACTTC.

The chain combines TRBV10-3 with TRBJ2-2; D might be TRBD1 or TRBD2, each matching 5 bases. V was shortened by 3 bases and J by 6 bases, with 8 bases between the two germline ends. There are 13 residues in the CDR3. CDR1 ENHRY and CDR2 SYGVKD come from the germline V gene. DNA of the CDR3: TGTGCCATCAGTGATCGGGGACCCGGGGAGCTGTTTTTT. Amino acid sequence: CAISDRGPGELFF.

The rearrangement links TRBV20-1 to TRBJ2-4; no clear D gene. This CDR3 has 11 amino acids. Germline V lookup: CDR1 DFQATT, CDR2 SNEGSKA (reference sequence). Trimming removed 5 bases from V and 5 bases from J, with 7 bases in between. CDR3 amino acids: CSAAGQNIQYF. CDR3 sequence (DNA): TGCAGTGCTGCCGGGCAAAACATTCAGTACTTC.

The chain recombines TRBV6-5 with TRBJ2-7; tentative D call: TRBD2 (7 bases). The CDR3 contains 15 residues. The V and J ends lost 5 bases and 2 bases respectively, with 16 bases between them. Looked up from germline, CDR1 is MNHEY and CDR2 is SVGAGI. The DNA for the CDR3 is TGTGCCAGCAGTGGGGGGGCGAGTGGAACCTACGAGCAGTACTTC. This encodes CASSGGASGTYEQYF.

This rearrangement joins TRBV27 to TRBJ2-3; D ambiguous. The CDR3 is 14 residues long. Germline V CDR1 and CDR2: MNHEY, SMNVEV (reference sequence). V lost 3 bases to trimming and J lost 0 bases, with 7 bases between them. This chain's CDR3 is CASSFGTSTDTQYF. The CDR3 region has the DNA TGTGCCAGCAGTTTCGGCACTAGCACAGATACGCAGTATTTT.